The entry below gives a single TCR beta chain sequence along with its context. Its target is unknown. This entry is derived from a study of cytomegalovirus exposure and HLA in healthy donors. In the study overall: It was reported in a later analysis that the 120 validation repertoires used the same platform as the roughly 700 first-cohort repertoires. Overall study results and limits: In vitro testing confirmed a few CMV-associated chains as specific for CMV antigens. According to the study, 160 or so TCR beta chains were cytomegalovirus-associated.

From germline, CDR1 is SGHAT and CDR2 FQNNGV. This CDR3 spans 13 amino acids. Germline trimming cut 4 bases from V and 4 bases from J; bases unmatched to any gene: 2. Assay: immunoSEQ multiplex PCR; the TCRdb copy retains only in-frame clones and omits some. This repertoire shows about 330,000 clones, 87% found once; its top ten account for about 1%. The specimen sequenced was PBMCs. The TCR sequence derives from a woman in her thirties in good health and CMV-seropositive. The chain uses TRBV11-2 and TRBJ2-7; 9 nucleotides agree with TRBD2. CDR3 sequence (DNA): TGTGCCAGCAGCTCTCTAGCGGGGTACGAGCAGTACTTC. Its translation: CASSSLAGYEQYF.